The rows below give T cell receptor beta chains drawn from one sample of a study of blood T cell repertoires in COVID-19. Clones were sequenced by immunoSEQ multiplex PCR, and TCRdb holds only the in-frame ones, with some missing. The repertoire includes some 40,000 clones, roughly 80% of them detected once, and 10% sits in the top ten. Input material: peripheral blood. These receptors were obtained from a man aged 60-69 years in a cohort sampled during active COVID-19. The CDR3 runs from the conserved cysteine through the conserved F or W. A D gene is named only where the DNA matches it firmly. Size is omitted from some rows. Given values are once, few, many or a class for expanded clones.

j_gene,d_gene,v_gene,abundance,CDR3aa,CDR3nt
TRBJ2-7,TRBD1,TRBV6-2/TRBV6-3,-,CASSYPGQAFYEQYF,TGTGCCAGCAGTTACCCCGGACAGGCGTTCTACGAGCAGTACTTC
TRBJ1-1,-,TRBV5-5,-,CASSLIGRGKQNTEAFF,TGTGCCAGCAGCTTGATCGGGAGGGGGAAACAAAACACTGAAGCTTTCTTT
TRBJ1-2,TRBD1,TRBV23-1,-,CASSIRDRHNYGYTF,TGCGCCAGCAGCATCCGGGACAGGCACAACTATGGCTACACCTTC
TRBJ1-5,TRBD1,TRBV30,-,CAWSVRTGASNQPQHF,TGTGCCTGGAGTGTCCGTACAGGGGCGAGCAATCAGCCCCAGCATTTT
TRBJ1-2,TRBD1,TRBV9,few,CASSSDRDRGITGGYTF,TGTGCCAGCAGCTCCGACCGGGACAGGGGCATCACAGGTGGCTACACCTTC
TRBJ2-1,-,TRBV5-1,-,CASSSTTGGVSSYNEQFF,TGCGCCAGCAGCAGTACAACAGGTGGTGTTAGCTCCTACAATGAGCAGTTCTTC
TRBJ2-7,-,TRBV5-4,-,CASSLEPQRRYEQYF,TGTGCCAGCAGCTTGGAACCGCAGCGACGCTACGAGCAGTACTTC
TRBJ1-6,TRBD1,TRBV7-9,-,CASSQTGLSPLHF,TGTGCCAGCAGCCAGACAGGGCTTTCACCCCTCCACTTT
TRBJ1-6,-,TRBV11-3,-,CASSPGVSSPLHF,TGTGCCAGCAGCCCAGGGGTCAGTTCACCCCTCCACTTT
TRBJ2-1,-,TRBV7-2,-,CASSLDYPYNEQFF,TGTGCCAGCAGCTTGGACTACCCCTACAATGAGCAGTTCTTC
TRBJ1-1,TRBD1,TRBV2,-,CASSWDRREAFF,TGTGCCAGCAGTTGGGACAGAAGAGAAGCTTTCTTT
TRBJ2-7,-,TRBV28,-,CASSPPPHTPRRDEQYF,TGTGCCAGCAGTCCCCCCCCGCATACCCCCCGGAGGGACGAGCAGTACTTC
TRBJ2-1,TRBD2,TRBV24-1,-,CATSDPGTSGHNEQFF,TGTGCCACCAGTGACCCTGGGACTAGCGGACACAATGAGCAGTTCTTC
TRBJ2-1,TRBD1,TRBV7-6,-,CASSFDGTGASEQFF,TGTGCCAGCAGCTTTGACGGGACAGGGGCCAGTGAGCAGTTCTTC
TRBJ2-4,TRBD2,TRBV27,-,CASSTRLTSGRSIQYF,TGTGCCAGCAGTACCCGCCTGACTAGCGGGAGAAGCATTCAGTACTTC
TRBJ2-1,TRBD2,TRBV7-9,-,CASSSGTSGGNEQFF,TGTGCCAGCAGCTCTGGGACTAGCGGGGGCAATGAGCAGTTCTTC
TRBJ2-1,-,TRBV11-3,few,CASSLGPRNEQFF,TGTGCCAGCAGCTTGGGGCCTCGCAATGAGCAGTTCTTC